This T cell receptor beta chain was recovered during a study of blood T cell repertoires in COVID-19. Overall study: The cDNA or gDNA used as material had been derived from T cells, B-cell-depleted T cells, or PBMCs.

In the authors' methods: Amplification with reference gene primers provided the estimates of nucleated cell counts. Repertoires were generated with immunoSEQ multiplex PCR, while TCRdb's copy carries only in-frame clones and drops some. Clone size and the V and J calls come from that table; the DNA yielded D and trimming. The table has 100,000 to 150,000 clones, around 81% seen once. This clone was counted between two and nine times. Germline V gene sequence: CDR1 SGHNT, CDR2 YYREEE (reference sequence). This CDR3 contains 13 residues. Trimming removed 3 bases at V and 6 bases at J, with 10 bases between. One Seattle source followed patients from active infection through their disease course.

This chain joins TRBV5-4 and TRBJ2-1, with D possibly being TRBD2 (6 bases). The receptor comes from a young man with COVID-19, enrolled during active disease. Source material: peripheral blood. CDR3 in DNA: TGTGCCAGCAGCTCCTCTAGCGTCAATGAGCAGTTCTTC. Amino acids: CASSSSSVNEQFF.